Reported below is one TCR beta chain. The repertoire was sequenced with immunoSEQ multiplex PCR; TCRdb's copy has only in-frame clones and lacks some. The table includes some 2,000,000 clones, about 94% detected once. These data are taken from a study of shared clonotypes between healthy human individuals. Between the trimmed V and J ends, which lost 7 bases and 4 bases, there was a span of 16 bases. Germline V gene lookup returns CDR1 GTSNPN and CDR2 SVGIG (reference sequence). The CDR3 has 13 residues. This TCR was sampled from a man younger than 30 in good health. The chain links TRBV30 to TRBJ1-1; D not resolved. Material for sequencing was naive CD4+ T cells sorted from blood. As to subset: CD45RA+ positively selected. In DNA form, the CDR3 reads TGTGCCTCATGGGCGAAAGGGCTCACTGAAGCTTTCTTT. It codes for CASWAKGLTEAFF.